This T cell receptor (beta chain) was found in a study of OX40 agonist ivuxolimab in advanced cancers. Study as a whole: There were three patients with partial responses, one having hepatocellular carcinoma and two cutaneous melanoma.

As for this clone: Its antigen is not known.

The CDR3 is 13 residues long. Germline V gene data show CDR1 as MDHEN and CDR2 as SYDVKM. The V and J ends lost 3 bases and 9 bases respectively, with 12 bases between them. Study-wide results and caveats: Dose levels from 0.1 to 3.0 mg/kg saw CD4+ and CD8+ blood T cells expand clonally by week 6.

Enrollment shut out patients with autoimmune disease history or systemic immunosuppression. Some clones are missing from TCRdb's copy, which holds only in-frame ones; the method was immunoSEQ multiplex PCR. The sample consists of some 57,000 clones, around nine tenths of them appearing once. The TCR comes from an adult with an advanced solid tumor such as melanoma, head and neck, liver or kidney cancer. The sequencing used CD4+ or CD8+ T cells sorted from blood, collected in a trial of the OX40 agonist ivuxolimab. The genes are TRBV28 and TRBJ2-4; D gene unclear. Here the CDR3 reads CASSLIQLGIQYF. CDR3 nucleotides: TGTGCCAGCAGTTTGATACAGTTGGGCATTCAGTACTTC. Drawing the rest from reference TRBV28 and TRBJ2-4, the complete variable domain is DVKVTQSSRYLVKRTGEKVFLECVQDMDHENMFWYRQDPGLGLRLIYFSYDVKMKEKGDIPEGYSVSREKKERFSLILESASTNQTSMYLCASSLIQLGIQYFGAGTRLSVL.